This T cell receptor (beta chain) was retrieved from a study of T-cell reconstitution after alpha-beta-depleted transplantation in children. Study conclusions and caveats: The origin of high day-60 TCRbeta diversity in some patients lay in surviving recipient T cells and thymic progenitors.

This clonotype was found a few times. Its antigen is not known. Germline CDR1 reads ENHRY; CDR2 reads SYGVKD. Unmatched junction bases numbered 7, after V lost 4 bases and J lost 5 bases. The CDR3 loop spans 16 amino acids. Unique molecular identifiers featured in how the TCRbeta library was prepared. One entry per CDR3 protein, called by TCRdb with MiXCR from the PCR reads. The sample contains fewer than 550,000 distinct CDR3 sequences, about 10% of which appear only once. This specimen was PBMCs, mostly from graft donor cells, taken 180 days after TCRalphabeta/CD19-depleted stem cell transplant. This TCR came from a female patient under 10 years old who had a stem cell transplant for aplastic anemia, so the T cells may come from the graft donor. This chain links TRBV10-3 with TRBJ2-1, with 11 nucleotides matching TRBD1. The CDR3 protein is CAISGGDRGFDNEQFF. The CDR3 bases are TGTGCCATCAGTGGGGGGGACAGGGGGTTCGACAATGAGCAGTTCTTC.